This TCR beta chain was identified in a study of T-cell memory formation after mild COVID-19. Germline CDR1 is SGHRS and CDR2 is YFSETQ. V gave up 0 bases and J gave up 2 bases; unmatched junction bases: 3. This CDR3 comprises 17 residues. Overall study results and limits: Later expanders leaned CD4+, whereas day 15 to 85 contracting clones were balanced CD4/CD8. Clonal second-wave expansions that peaked on day 37 had unconfirmed SARS-CoV-2 specificity. Memory from before infection featured some responding clones, which suggests cross-reactive memory joined.

As for this clonotype: Its matching antigen is unknown.

5'RACE primed from the constant segment yielded TCR alpha and TCR beta cDNA libraries bearing sample barcodes and UMIs. TCRdb re-called the 5' RACE reads with MiXCR, one entry per CDR3 protein. The sample lists a few hundred thousand distinct CDR3 sequences; 20% to 25% were seen once. The receptor was derived from an adult woman who had mild COVID-19 (a few samples of this study predate the infection). Cell type and time point are not known. The V call is TRBV5-1, the J call TRBJ2-5; 14 bases match TRBD2. Sequenced: PBMCs or a T cell subset sorted from them (not recorded which). This CDR3 is CASSLGGLAGAQETQYF. In DNA form, the CDR3 reads TGCGCCAGCAGCTTGGGGGGACTAGCGGGGGCTCAAGAGACCCAGTACTTC.